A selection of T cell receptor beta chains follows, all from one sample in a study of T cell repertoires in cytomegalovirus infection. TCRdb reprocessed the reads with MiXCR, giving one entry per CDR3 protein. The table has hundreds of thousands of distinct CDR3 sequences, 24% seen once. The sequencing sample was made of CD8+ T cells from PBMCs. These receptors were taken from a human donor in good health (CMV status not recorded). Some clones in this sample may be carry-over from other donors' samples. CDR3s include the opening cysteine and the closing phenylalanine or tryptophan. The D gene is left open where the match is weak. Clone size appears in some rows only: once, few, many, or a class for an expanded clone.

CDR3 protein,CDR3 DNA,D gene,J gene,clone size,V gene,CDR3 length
CASSQQGPLQETQYF,TGCGCCAGCAGCCAACAGGGGCCACTCCAAGAGACCCAGTACTTC,TRBD1,TRBJ2-5,few,TRBV5-1,15
CSAIWRFADGYTF,TGCAGTGCCATCTGGAGGTTTGCCGATGGCTACACCTTC,.,TRBJ1-2,many,TRBV20-1,13
CASSEPRLDYYGYTF,TGTGCCAGCAGTGAGCCCCGACTCGATTACTATGGCTACACCTTC,.,TRBJ1-2,few,TRBV2,15
CASSSLQGATGETQYF,TGTGCCAGCAGCTCGTTACAGGGGGCTACGGGAGAGACCCAGTACTTC,TRBD1,TRBJ2-5,few,TRBV11-2,16
CASSNRGLGDNEQFF,TGTGCCAGCAGCAACAGGGGGCTGGGTGACAATGAGCAGTTCTTC,TRBD1,TRBJ2-1,few,TRBV6-2/TRBV6-3,15
CASSLVAKSSTDTQYF,TGTGCCAGCAGCCTAGTAGCCAAGTCTAGCACAGATACGCAGTATTTT,.,TRBJ2-3,many,TRBV6-2/TRBV6-3,16
CASSPQITYTEAFF,TGCGCCAGCAGCCCACAAATTACCTACACTGAAGCTTTCTTT,.,TRBJ1-1,few,TRBV4-1,14
CASSDWDFPNTGELFF,TGTGCCAGCAGTGACTGGGACTTTCCGAACACCGGGGAGCTGTTTTTT,.,TRBJ2-2,.,TRBV6-2/TRBV6-3,16
CAIADKQGHEQFF,TGTGCCATCGCCGATAAACAGGGGCATGAGCAGTTCTTC,TRBD1,TRBJ2-1,few,TRBV10-3,13
CSASSWRSYEQYF,TGCAGTGCTAGCTCGTGGCGCTCCTACGAGCAGTACTTC,.,TRBJ2-7,.,TRBV20-1,13
CASSLALGGTEAFF,TGTGCCAGCAGCTTAGCGTTGGGCGGCACTGAAGCTTTCTTT,.,TRBJ1-1,many,TRBV7-2,14
CSAPGQGGDTQYF,TGCAGCGCTCCGGGACAGGGGGGAGATACGCAGTATTTT,TRBD1,TRBJ2-3,few,TRBV29-1,13
CASFGAEKNIQYF,TGTGCCAGCTTCGGGGCAGAGAAAAACATTCAGTACTTC,.,TRBJ2-4,few,TRBV2,13
CASSPTRTGYGYTF,TGTGCCAGCAGCCCGACCCGGACGGGTTATGGCTACACCTTC,.,TRBJ1-2,.,TRBV14,14
CAISTGTSASDEQFF,TGTGCCATCTCCACCGGGACTAGCGCATCAGATGAGCAGTTCTTC,TRBD2,TRBJ2-1,few,TRBV10-3,15